This T cell receptor (beta chain) was recovered during a study of blood T cells in healthy people across ages. Findings and limits, study-wide: Higher diversity and more naive CD4+ cells were features of long-lived donors, compared to aged donors.

Primed by a sample-barcoded 5' primer and a J-beta primer mix, a second PCR proceeded for about 6 to 11 cycles. Sequencing yielded, for each sample, at least 2.5 million paired-end reads carrying CDR3. MiXCR, run by TCRdb on the 5' RACE reads, gives a single entry per CDR3 protein. The sample holds about 680,000 distinct CDR3 sequences, 49% seen once. V was pared by 0 bases and J by 2 bases, with 5 bases of the junction left unmatched. Germline CDR1 reads LNHNV; CDR2 reads YYDKDF (reference sequence). There are 18 residues in the CDR3. Remarks on this clonotype: What it binds is unknown.

The chain joins TRBV15 to TRBJ2-1; 12 nucleotides match TRBD2. The sample was blood. The TCR originated in a woman in her fifties or sixties in good health. The DNA for the CDR3 is TGTGCCACCAGCAGAGATCTAGCGGGAGGGCCAACCTACAATGAGCAGTTCTTC. Its translation: CATSRDLAGGPTYNEQFF.